Below, 30 T cell receptor beta chains from the same sample are listed, as sequenced in a study of blood T cell repertoires in COVID-19. The method was immunoSEQ multiplex PCR; TCRdb's version includes in-frame clones alone and lacks a portion of them. Of a few hundred thousand clones listed, around 84% are singletons. The sample consisted of peripheral blood. The receptors were gathered from a man aged 50 to 60 with active or convalescent COVID-19.

The V gene is TRBV7-9, the J gene TRBJ2-5; no firm D call. The V end lost 2 bases, the J end lost 4 bases, and 8 bases lay between the germline ends. The CDR3 is 13 amino acids. Per germline, CDR1 SEHNR and CDR2 FQNEAQ (reference sequence). The DNA for the CDR3 is TGTGCCAGCAGCTTAACAGCTCTAGAGACCCAGTACTTC. This codes for CASSLTALETQYF.

The V gene is TRBV18, the J gene TRBJ2-1; D is possibly TRBD1 (6 bases). V was pared by 1 base and J by 2 bases, with 6 bases between. The germline gives CDR1 KGHSH, CDR2 LQKENI. CDR3 length: 14 residues. The CDR3 reads CASSPQGAYNEQFF. The CDR3 nucleotides are TGTGCCAGCTCACCACAGGGGGCCTACAATGAGCAGTTCTTC. The whole variable domain, filled in from reference TRBV18 and TRBJ2-1, reads NAGVMQNPRHLVRRRGQEARLRCSPMKGHSHVYWYRQLPEEGLKFMVYLQKENIIDESGMPKERFSAEFPKEGPSILRIQQVVRGDSAAYFCASSPQGAYNEQFFGPGTRLTVL.

The chain links TRBV7-9 to TRBJ1-2, with D hard to call. CDR1 is SEHNR, CDR2 FQNEAQ, per germline (reference sequence). Trimming took off 4 bases at V and 2 bases at J, with 14 bases between the two ends. The CDR3 totals 15 residues. CDR3 in amino acids: CASSYGPGINYGYTF. CDR3 nucleotide sequence: TGTGCCAGCAGCTATGGACCGGGGATCAACTATGGCTACACCTTC.

This chain connects TRBV5-1 to TRBJ1-1, with 11 positions matching TRBD1. There are 15 residues in the CDR3. J gave up 5 bases and V 4 bases, and 7 bases lay outside the gene matches. Germline V gives CDR1 SGHRS, CDR2 YFSETQ. CDR3 region: CASSPGTGGETEAFF. The CDR3 bases are TGCGCCAGCAGCCCAGGGACAGGGGGAGAGACTGAAGCTTTCTTT.

V usage is TRBV7-8 and J usage is TRBJ2-7; 8 bases align to TRBD1. CDR3 length: 14 amino acids. Germline loops: CDR1 SGHVS, CDR2 FQNEAQ. V shed 1 base and J 6 bases; nucleotides not matched to a gene: 5. The CDR3 loop reads CASSLGTGWGEQYF. The CDR3 DNA reads as TGTGCCAGCAGCTTAGGGACAGGGTGGGGCGAGCAGTACTTC.

V usage is TRBV6-6 and J usage is TRBJ1-4, with 7 bases aligning to TRBD1. Germline V gene data show CDR1 as MNHNY and CDR2 as SVGAGI (reference sequence). The trim removed 9 bases at V and 7 bases at J, leaving 8 bases unmatched. CDR3 size: 13 residues. For the CDR3, the DNA is TGTGCCAGTTACAGGGGCGTAGGTGAAAAACTGTTTTTT. This gives the protein CASYRGVGEKLFF.

The chain has TRBV6-2 or TRBV6-3 and TRBJ1-1, with a possible D match to TRBD1 (6 bases). The CDR3 has 17 amino acids. Germline V gene data show CDR1 as MNHEY and CDR2 as SVGEGT. The V end was cut by 3 bases, the J end by 1 base, with 18 bases between. CDR3 amino acids: CASSYTRGQIWNTEAFF. The CDR3 coding sequence is TGTGCCAGCAGTTATACTCGAGGACAGATATGGAACACTGAAGCTTTCTTT.

The chain couples TRBV2 to TRBJ1-5; D gene unclear. CDR3 length: 13 residues. V was trimmed by 5 bases and J by 5 bases, leaving 10 bases between them. Germline assignment: CDR1 SNHLY and CDR2 FYNNEI. CDR3 protein: CASSLTPYQPQHF. The CDR3 bases are TGTGCCAGCAGTTTGACACCCTATCAGCCCCAGCATTTT.

The chain employs TRBV4-3 and TRBJ2-1; TRBD1 aligns across 9 bases. Germline lookup yields CDR1 LGHNA and CDR2 YSLEER. The CDR3 totals 16 residues. V gave up 2 bases and J gave up 6 bases; unmatched junction bases: 8. This CDR3 reads CASSQIYRGPGNEQFF. In DNA form, the CDR3 reads TGCGCCAGCAGCCAAATTTACAGGGGGCCGGGCAATGAGCAGTTCTTC.

This chain connects TRBV11-2 to TRBJ2-3; a weak D match, TRBD1 (6 bases). V was pared by 0 bases and J by 5 bases, with 12 bases between. CDR1 and CDR2 (germline): SGHAT, FQNNGV. The CDR3 runs 15 residues. CDR3 bases: TGTGCCAGCAGCTTAGAGGCAGGGGCGGGAGATACGCAGTATTTT. Translation gives CASSLEAGAGDTQYF. The full variable domain, completed using reference TRBV11-2 and TRBJ2-3, is EAGVAQSPRYKIIEKRQSVAFWCNPISGHATLYWYQQILGQGPKLLIQFQNNGVVDDSQLPKDRFSAERLKGVDSTLKIQPAKLEDSAVYLCASSLEAGAGDTQYFGPGTRLTVL.

A remark on this clone: Compared with germline, one end of the junction differs, possibly owing to a read error. The V call is TRBV29-1, the J call TRBJ1-4; tentatively, D is TRBD1 (6 bases). The CDR3 has 14 residues. Per germline, CDR1 SQVTM and CDR2 ANQGSEA. CDR3 residues: CSVEGTGSDEKLFF. DNA for the CDR3: TGCAGCGTAGAAGGCACAGGGTCGGATGAAAAACTGTTTTTT.

V is TRBV3-1 (or the pseudogene TRBV3-2) and J is TRBJ1-4; D perhaps matches TRBD1 (6 bases). V lost 4 bases and J lost 0, with 12 bases in between. The CDR3 is made up of 16 amino acids. Germline CDR1 is LGHDT and CDR2 is YNNKEL (reference sequence). The CDR3 DNA is TGTGCCAGCAGCCCAGGGGAAAGTACAACTAATGAAAAACTGTTTTTT. Protein sequence: CASSPGESTTNEKLFF.

This clone was observed a handful of times. This chain links TRBV5-1 with TRBJ2-5; 11 bases agree with TRBD2. V lost 3 bases and J lost 2; bases outside the gene matches: 0. This CDR3 comprises 14 residues. Germline V gene data show CDR1 as SGHRS and CDR2 as YFSETQ. Written as DNA, the CDR3 is TGCGCCAGCAGCTGGACTAGCGGGCAAGAGACCCAGTACTTC. It encodes CASSWTSGQETQYF.

This chain links TRBV15 with TRBJ2-1; possibly TRBD1 for D (6 bases). Trimming stripped 0 bases from V and 5 bases from J, with 8 bases between. CDR1 and CDR2 from the germline V gene are LNHNV and YYDKDF (reference sequence). The CDR3 sequence is 14 residues long. The CDR3 region is CATSRDRTDNEQFF. The CDR3 nucleotides read TGTGCCACCAGCAGAGATCGGACAGACAATGAGCAGTTCTTC.

V and J are TRBV7-9 and TRBJ2-7; TRBD1 agrees at 8 bases. The CDR3 is 13 amino acids. Germline values: CDR1 SEHNR, CDR2 FQNEAQ (reference sequence). V lost 9 bases and J lost 6; bases outside the gene matches: 10. CDR3 sequence reads: CASIGTGVGEQYF. The CDR3 nucleotides are TGTGCCAGTATCGGGACAGGCGTTGGCGAGCAGTACTTC.

V usage is TRBV4-3 and J usage is TRBJ1-4; perhaps TRBD1 as D (6 bases). Germline-derived CDR1 and CDR2 are LGHNA and YSLEER. Between the trimmed V and J ends, which lost 0 bases and 8 bases, there was a span of 16 bases. This CDR3 contains 16 residues. CDR3 nucleotide sequence: TGCGCCAGCAGCCAAGATCTGGGCAGGGGTTTCGAAAAACTGTTTTTT. It codes for CASSQDLGRGFEKLFF.

The gene calls are TRBV5-4 and TRBJ1-6; 9 bases agree with TRBD1. This CDR3 is built from 16 residues. J was trimmed by 8 bases and V by 5 bases; bases with no gene match: 11. Germline lookup yields CDR1 SGHNT and CDR2 YYREEE (reference sequence). The CDR3 reads CASSSRDREVYSPLHF. The CDR3 region has the DNA TGTGCCAGCAGTTCCCGGGACAGGGAGGTTTATTCACCCCTCCACTTT.

The chain combines TRBV2 with TRBJ2-3; 7 positions match TRBD2. The CDR3 covers 16 residues. The trim removed 1 base at V and 2 bases at J, leaving 6 bases unmatched. Germline CDR1 is SNHLY and CDR2 is FYNNEI. The CDR3 nucleotides read TGTGCCAGCAGTGAAGGCCTAGCGGCTTCCACAGATACGCAGTATTTT. Translating gives CASSEGLAASTDTQYF. The variable domain in full, with the rest retrieved from reference TRBV2 and TRBJ2-3, is EPEVTQTPSHQVTQMGQEVILRCVPISNHLYFYWYRQILGQKVEFLVSFYNNEISEKSEIFDDQFSVERPDGSNFTLKIRSTKLEDSAMYFCASSEGLAASTDTQYFGPGTRLTVL.

CDR3: CASSLPGLQPQHF. The DNA for the CDR3 is TGTGCCAGCAGCCTCCCCGGTTTGCAGCCCCAGCATTTT. This chain connects TRBV7-2 to TRBJ1-5; the D is unclear. V was cut by 5 bases and J by 7 bases, with 12 bases left in between. Germline V gene sequence: CDR1 SGHTA, CDR2 FQGNSA. CDR3 length: 13 residues. Based on the CDR3 plus reference TRBV7-2 and TRBJ1-5, the full variable domain is GAGVSQSPSNKVTEKGKDVELRCDPISGHTALYWYRQSLGQGLEFLIYFQGNSAPDKSGLPSDRFSAERTGGSVSTLTIQRTQQEDSAVYLCASSLPGLQPQHFGDGTRLSIL.

The V and J genes are TRBV3-1 (or the pseudogene TRBV3-2) and TRBJ1-5; a weak D match, TRBD1 (6 bases). The CDR3 length is 12 residues. Trimming shortened V by 2 bases and J by 7 bases, and 6 bases separated the two germline ends. The germline CDR1 and CDR2 sequences are LGHDT and YNNKEL (reference sequence). The CDR3 protein is CASSQRGQPQHF. In DNA, the CDR3 is TGTGCCAGCAGCCAAAGGGGGCAGCCCCAGCATTTT.

The chain has TRBV9 and TRBJ2-7; D is undetermined. Trimming took 4 bases from V and 2 from J, leaving 13 bases between them. Germline V lookup: CDR1 SGDLS, CDR2 YYNGEE. The CDR3 sequence is 14 residues long. In nucleotides, the CDR3 is TGTGCCAGCAGCTCCCGAGCACAGACCTACGAGCAGTACTTC. Amino acid sequence: CASSSRAQTYEQYF.

This chain uses TRBV28 with TRBJ1-2; 10 bases match TRBD1. Germline trimming cut 7 bases from V and 7 bases from J; bases unmatched to any gene: 9. In germline, CDR1 is MDHEN, CDR2 SYDVKM. CDR3 size: 14 residues. CDR3 residues: CASKTGTGVSGYTF. Here the CDR3 DNA reads TGTGCCAGCAAAACCGGGACAGGGGTTAGTGGCTACACCTTC.

The CDR3 sequence is CASSLWAGLSISPLHF. CDR3 nucleotide sequence: TGTGCCAGCAGCTTGTGGGCAGGGCTTTCCATTTCACCCCTCCACTTT. This chain uses TRBV5-4 with TRBJ1-6, with D possibly TRBD1 on 5 matching bases. The CDR3 has 16 amino acids. The V end was cut by 1 base, the J end by 9 bases, with 17 bases between. Germline lookup yields CDR1 SGHNT and CDR2 YYREEE (reference sequence).

The J gene is TRBJ2-1, the V gene TRBV6-5, with a possible D match to TRBD1 (5 bases). V gave up 6 bases and J gave up 5 bases, with 17 bases separating them. The V gene's germline CDR1 is MNHEY and CDR2 SVGAGI. The CDR3 is 15 amino acids. CDR3 nucleotides: TGTGCCAGCAGATCGGCTGCAGGGTTCAACAATGAGCAGTTCTTC. Protein product: CASRSAAGFNNEQFF.

The chain links TRBV2 to TRBJ1-1; maybe TRBD1 (5 bases). CDR3 length: 13 residues. Germline V gives CDR1 SNHLY, CDR2 FYNNEI. V lost 4 bases and J lost 1, with 7 bases in between. The CDR3 sequence is CASSGDRNTEAFF. The CDR3 DNA reads TGTGCCAGCAGTGGAGACAGGAACACTGAAGCTTTCTTT.

The V gene is TRBV28, the J gene TRBJ1-5; possibly TRBD1 for D (5 bases). V was trimmed by 5 bases and J by 6 bases, leaving 14 bases between them. This CDR3 has 14 amino acids. Germline loops: CDR1 MDHEN, CDR2 SYDVKM. CDR3 in amino acids: CASSQAGFGQPQHF. CDR3 in DNA: TGTGCCAGCAGTCAGGCAGGGTTTGGTCAGCCCCAGCATTTT.

The rearrangement uses TRBV7-9 and TRBJ2-6, with D hard to call. In germline, CDR1 is SEHNR, CDR2 FQNEAQ (reference sequence). The CDR3 extends over 13 amino acids. V lost 8 bases, J lost 0 bases, and 5 bases lay in between. CDR3 region: CASSGSGANVLTF. CDR3 nucleotide sequence: TGTGCCAGCTCCGGCTCTGGGGCCAACGTCCTGACTTTC. Using reference TRBV7-9 and TRBJ2-6 for the parts outside the CDR3, the full variable domain is DTGVSQNPRHKITKRGQNVTFRCDPISEHNRLYWYRQTLGQGPEFLTYFQNEAQLEKSRLLSDRFSAERPKGSFSTLEIQRTEQGDSAMYLCASSGSGANVLTFGAGSRLTVL.

This clone was found once. The chain joins TRBV7-9 to TRBJ2-3; 11 bases are a match to TRBD2. Germline CDR1 is SEHNR and CDR2 is FQNEAQ (reference sequence). This CDR3 has 17 amino acids. J gave up 1 base and V 3 bases, and 6 bases lay outside the gene matches. The CDR3 region is CASSFPRTSGRTDTQYF. CDR3 bases: TGTGCCAGCAGCTTCCCCCGGACTAGCGGGCGCACAGATACGCAGTATTTT.

This rearrangement joins TRBV19 to TRBJ1-1; D is perhaps TRBD1 (5 bases). Trimming shortened V by 7 bases and J by 5 bases, and 17 bases separated the two germline ends. Germline CDR1 reads LNHDA; CDR2 reads SQIVND (reference sequence). This CDR3 spans 14 amino acids. CDR3 nucleotide sequence: TGTGCCAGTAAATCGGAGGGGTGGGGAACTGAAGCTTTCTTT. This gives the protein CASKSEGWGTEAFF. The whole variable domain, remainder taken from reference TRBV19 and TRBJ1-1, is DGGITQSPKYLFRKEGQNVTLSCEQNLNHDAMYWYRQDPGQGLRLIYYSQIVNDFQKGDIAEGYSVSREKKESFPLTVTSAQKNPTAFYLCASKSEGWGTEAFFGQGTRLTVV.

CDR3 in DNA: TGTGCCAGCAGTTTTGTAGCGGGAGGGCCCTACGAGCAGTACTTC. As protein: CASSFVAGGPYEQYF. The J gene is TRBJ2-7, the V gene TRBV27; 11 positions match TRBD2. V trimming: 3 bases; J trimming: 2 bases; junction bases outside the gene matches: 3. The germline V gene encodes CDR1 MNHEY and CDR2 SMNVEV (reference sequence). There are 15 residues in the CDR3.